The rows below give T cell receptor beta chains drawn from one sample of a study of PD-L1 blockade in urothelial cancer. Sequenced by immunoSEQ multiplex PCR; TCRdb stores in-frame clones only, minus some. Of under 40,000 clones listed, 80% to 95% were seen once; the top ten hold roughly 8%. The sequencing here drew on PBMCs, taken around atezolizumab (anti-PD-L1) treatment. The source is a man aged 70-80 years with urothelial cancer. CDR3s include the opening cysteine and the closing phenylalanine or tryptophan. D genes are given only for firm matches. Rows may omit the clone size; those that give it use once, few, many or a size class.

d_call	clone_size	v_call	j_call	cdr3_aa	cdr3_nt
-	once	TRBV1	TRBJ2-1	CTSSQDSIRENSAEQFF	TGCACCAGCAGCCAAGATAGCATTCGGGAGAATTCTGCTGAGCAGTTCTTC
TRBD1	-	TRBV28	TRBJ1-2	CASSLPGGYGYTF	TGTGCCAGCAGTTTACCAGGGGGCTATGGCTACACCTTC
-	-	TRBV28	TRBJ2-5	CASQENSGYTQYF	TGTGCCAGCCAGGAAAACTCGGGGTATACCCAGTACTTC
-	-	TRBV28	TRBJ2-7	CASSLGGYEQYF	TGTGCCAGCAGTTTAGGGGGGTACGAGCAGTACTTC
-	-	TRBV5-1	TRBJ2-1	CASSSVYNEQFF	TGCGCCAGCAGCTCTGTCTACAATGAGCAGTTCTTC
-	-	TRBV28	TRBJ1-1	CASNQQVIMTEAFF	TGTGCCAGCAACCAACAGGTGATAATGACTGAAGCTTTCTTT
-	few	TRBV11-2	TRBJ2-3	CASSLDMTDTQYF	TGTGCCAGCAGCTTAGACATGACAGATACGCAGTATTTT
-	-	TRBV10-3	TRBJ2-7	CAISVGGVTPEQYF	TGTGCCATCAGTGTGGGCGGGGTCACCCCCGAGCAGTACTTC
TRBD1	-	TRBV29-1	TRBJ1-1	CSALGGTRGQSTEAFF	TGCAGCGCCCTAGGTGGGACCAGGGGGCAGAGCACTGAAGCTTTCTTT
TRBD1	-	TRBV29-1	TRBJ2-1	CSVSTGTGLNEQFF	TGCAGCGTTTCCACCGGGACAGGGTTGAATGAGCAGTTCTTC
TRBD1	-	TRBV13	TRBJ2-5	CASSRGQGGETQYF	TGTGCCAGCAGCCGCGGACAGGGGGGAGAGACCCAGTACTTC
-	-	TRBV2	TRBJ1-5	CASSGESDQPQHF	TGTGCCAGCAGTGGAGAATCCGATCAGCCCCAGCATTTT
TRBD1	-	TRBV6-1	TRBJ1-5	CASRQGVSNQPQHF	TGTGCCAGCAGACAGGGGGTTAGCAATCAGCCCCAGCATTTT
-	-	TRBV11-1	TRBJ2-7	CASSRETGSYEQYF	TGTGCCAGCAGCAGGGAGACAGGCTCCTACGAGCAGTACTTC
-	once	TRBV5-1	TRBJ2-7	CASGLGANEQYF	TGCGCCAGCGGTCTAGGAGCCAACGAGCAGTACTTC
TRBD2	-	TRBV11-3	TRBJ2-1	CASSSGTSGFGGGQFF	TGTGCCAGCAGCTCTGGGACTAGCGGGTTTGGGGGAGGGCAGTTCTTC
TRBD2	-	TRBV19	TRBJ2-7	CASSRGGGASYEQYF	TGTGCCAGTAGTCGCGGGGGGGGTGCATCCTACGAGCAGTACTTC
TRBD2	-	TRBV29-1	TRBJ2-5	CSVSSGSGQETQYF	TGCAGCGTTTCGAGCGGGAGTGGCCAAGAGACCCAGTACTTC
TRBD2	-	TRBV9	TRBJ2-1	CASSVVGGSSYNEQFF	TGTGCCAGCAGCGTAGTGGGGGGGAGCTCCTACAATGAGCAGTTCTTC
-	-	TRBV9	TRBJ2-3	CASSGLRSTDTQYF	TGTGCCAGCAGCGGACTTAGAAGCACAGATACGCAGTATTTT
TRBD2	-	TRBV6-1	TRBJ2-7	CASSASRNGVLGLADYEQYF	TGTGCCAGCAGTGCTTCCAGGAACGGCGTTTTGGGACTAGCGGACTACGAGCAGTACTTC
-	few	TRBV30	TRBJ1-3	CAWTETGSGNTIYF	TGTGCCTGGACCGAGACAGGCTCTGGAAACACCATATATTTT
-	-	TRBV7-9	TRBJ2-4	CASSREVPIQYF	TGTGCCAGCAGCCGAGAGGTGCCTATTCAGTACTTC
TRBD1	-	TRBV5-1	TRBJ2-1	CASSPGGQGNYNEQFF	TGCGCCAGCAGCCCGGGGGGACAGGGGAATTACAATGAGCAGTTCTTC
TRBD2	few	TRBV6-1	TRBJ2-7	CASSASGSSYEQYF	TGTGCCAGCAGCGCTAGCGGGAGCTCCTACGAGCAGTACTTC
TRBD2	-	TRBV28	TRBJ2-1	CASHVTSPAYEQFF	TGTGCCAGCCACGTGACTAGCCCGGCCTATGAGCAGTTCTTC
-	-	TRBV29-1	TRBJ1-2	CSVDRARGGYTF	TGCAGCGTTGACCGGGCTCGGGGGGGCTACACCTTC
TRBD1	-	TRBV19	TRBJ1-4	CASPGQGFGRGEKLFF	TGTGCCAGCCCGGGACAGGGGTTCGGACGTGGAGAAAAACTGTTTTTT
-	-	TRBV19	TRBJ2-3	CASSIIGGRTDTQYF	TGTGCCAGTAGTATAATCGGGGGGCGCACAGATACGCAGTATTTT
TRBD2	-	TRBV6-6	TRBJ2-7	CASRPPGGVDEQYF	TGTGCCAGCAGACCACCGGGGGGAGTGGACGAGCAGTACTTC
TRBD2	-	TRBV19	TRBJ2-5	CASSLGTSGRARETQYF	TGTGCCAGTAGTCTCGGGACTAGCGGGAGGGCGAGGGAGACCCAGTACTTC
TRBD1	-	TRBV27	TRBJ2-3	CASSLGAETGVGGTDTQYF	TGTGCCAGCAGTTTAGGCGCAGAGACAGGGGTTGGGGGCACAGATACGCAGTATTTT
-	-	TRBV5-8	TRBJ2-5	CASSAGREMGQETQYF	TGTGCCAGCAGCGCGGGACGGGAGATGGGCCAAGAGACCCAGTACTTC
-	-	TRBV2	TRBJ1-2	CASSEGVRLTNYGYTF	TGTGCCAGCAGTGAAGGGGTCAGGCTTACTAACTATGGCTACACCTTC
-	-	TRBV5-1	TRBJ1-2	CASSLGREVYGYTF	TGCGCCAGCAGCTTGGGCAGGGAAGTCTATGGCTACACCTTC
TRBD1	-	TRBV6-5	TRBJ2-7	CATGGRGHGEQYF	TGTGCCACCGGGGGCAGGGGGCATGGTGAGCAGTACTTC
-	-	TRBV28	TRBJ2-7	CASRDSGLTYEQYF	TGTGCCAGCAGGGATAGCGGATTGACCTACGAGCAGTACTTC
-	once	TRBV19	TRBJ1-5	CASSITESGRQPQHF	TGTGCCAGTAGTATTACCGAGTCCGGGAGACAGCCCCAGCATTTT
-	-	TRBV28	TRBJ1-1	CASSSDRWVAFF	TGTGCCAGCAGTTCTGACAGATGGGTAGCTTTCTTT
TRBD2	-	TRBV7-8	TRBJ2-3	CASSFGAGGTDTQYF	TGTGCCAGCAGCTTTGGAGCGGGAGGCACAGATACGCAGTATTTT
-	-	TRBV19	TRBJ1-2	CASTPTEGGGGYTF	TGTGCCAGTACTCCAACTGAAGGGGGTGGTGGCTACACCTTC
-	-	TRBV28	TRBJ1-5	CASRSYSNQPQHF	TGTGCCAGTAGGAGCTATAGCAATCAGCCCCAGCATTTT
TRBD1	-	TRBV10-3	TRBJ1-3	CAVTGTGGHSGNTIYF	TGTGCCGTAACCGGGACAGGGGGTCATTCTGGAAACACCATATATTTT
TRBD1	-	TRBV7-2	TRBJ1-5	CASSFRQGNNQPQHF	TGTGCCAGCAGCTTCAGACAGGGGAATAATCAGCCCCAGCATTTT
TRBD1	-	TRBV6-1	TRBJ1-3	CASRGQGGNTIYF	TGTGCCAGCAGAGGACAGGGGGGAAACACCATATATTTT
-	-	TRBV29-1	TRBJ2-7	CSVVPGSYEQYF	TGCAGCGTTGTCCCAGGCTCCTACGAGCAGTACTTC
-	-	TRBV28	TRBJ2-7	CASSLMGGYEQYF	TGTGCCAGCAGTTTGATGGGAGGCTACGAGCAGTACTTC
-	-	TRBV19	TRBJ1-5	CASKPSGEPTGNQPQHF	TGTGCCAGCAAACCCTCAGGGGAGCCGACAGGTAATCAGCCCCAGCATTTT
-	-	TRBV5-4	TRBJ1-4	CASSNSVNEKLFF	TGTGCCAGCAGCAACAGTGTTAATGAAAAACTGTTTTTT
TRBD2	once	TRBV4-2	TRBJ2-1	CASSQDLAGGYNEQFF	TGTGCCAGCAGCCAAGATTTAGCGGGAGGATACAATGAGCAGTTCTTC
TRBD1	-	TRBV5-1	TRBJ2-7	CASSTGTGSYEQYF	TGCGCCAGCAGCACCGGGACAGGTTCGTACGAGCAGTACTTC
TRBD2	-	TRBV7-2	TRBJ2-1	CASSLQGTSAYNEQFF	TGTGCCAGCAGCTTACAAGGGACTAGCGCTTACAATGAGCAGTTCTTC
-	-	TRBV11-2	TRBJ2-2	CASRKHPRDGELFF	TGTGCCAGCAGGAAGCACCCCCGAGACGGGGAGCTGTTTTTT
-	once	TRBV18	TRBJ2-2	CASSPPTDAGELFF	TGTGCCAGCTCACCACCCACAGACGCCGGGGAGCTGTTTTTT
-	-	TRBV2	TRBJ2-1	CASSERGNRQRPYNEQFF	TGTGCCAGCAGCGAAAGGGGCAACAGACAGAGGCCCTACAATGAGCAGTTCTTC